A single sample is the source of the 2 T cell receptor beta chains below, sequenced in a study of cytomegalovirus exposure and HLA in healthy donors. Primers: 60 Vbeta forward and 13 Jbeta reverse. Some clones are missing from TCRdb's copy, which holds only in-frame ones; the method was immunoSEQ multiplex PCR. This table has about 98,000 clones, around 68% appearing once. Sequencing used PBMCs. The origin of the receptors is a female donor in good health and CMV-seronegative.

The CDR3 nucleotides read TGTGCCAGCAGTTCGGCGGACACCGGGGAGCTGTTTTTT. It specifies CASSSADTGELFF. This chain connects TRBV6-4 to TRBJ2-2; no clear D. Trimming took 5 bases from V and 3 from J, leaving 7 bases between them. Germline V CDR1 and CDR2: MRHNA, SNTAGT. This CDR3 region has 13 residues.

This clone is a singleton in its sample. The CDR3 sequence is CASGPGEENQPQHF. In DNA, the CDR3 is TGTGCTAGTGGCCCGGGGGAGGAAAATCAGCCCCAGCATTTT. The V gene is TRBV12-5, the J gene TRBJ1-5, with D possibly being TRBD1 (5 bases). There are 14 residues in the CDR3. Germline V CDR1 and CDR2: LGHNT, FRNRAP. V was pared by 6 bases and J by 4 bases, with 13 bases between.